This entry is about one TCR beta chain. Its antigen remains undetermined. Base qualities are not recorded, but no much larger clone differs from it by a single base. This entry is derived from a study of blood T cell repertoires in COVID-19 (TCRdb year 2020). Some background on the complete study: Collaborator samples came from the United States, Italy and Spain and covered acute and convalescent phases of COVID-19. A freely available public database, intended as a resource for researchers studying the immune response to SARS-CoV-2, is where the repertoires were released. Where available, HLA class I and class II types were taken from metadata supplied by the sample provider and were not determined by assay-based typing. Subjects who had been exposed to COVID-19, were actively infected with it, or had recovered from it provided the deeply sampled blood TCRbeta repertoires that made up the dataset. The samples were drawn from the first 160 participants of the ongoing ImmuneRACE study and from 1,254 subjects provided by 6 global collaborators. The prospective study material was composed of cDNA or gDNA derived from T cells, B-cell-depleted T cells, or PBMCs. The sample metadata nearly always contained a de-identified subject ID, COVID-19 status, age in years and sex. What the study reported, not specific to this receptor: Clinical and demographic metadata were provided uncurated, with the amount varying by source and participant.

The immunoSEQ Assay, a bias-controlled multiplex PCR, was used to amplify TCRbeta CDR3 regions from genomic DNA. As for the authors' bioinformatics: Nucleated cell counts per sample were estimated from amplification of reference gene primers within the assay. To quantify the absolute abundance of each unique TCRbeta CDR3 rearrangement, sequence reads were collapsed and filtered. For each sample, productive Simpson clonality was calculated as the square root of Simpson's diversity index across productive rearrangements. The clones in this table, taken by TCRdb from immuneACCESS, are in-frame only. Not every clone is retained; where verified, under half of the shortfall comes from an unresolved V gene, and the cause of the rest is unknown. V and J calls and clone size are those listed in that table; D and trimming were worked out from the DNA. Counted in this sample were fewer than 200,000 clones; roughly 81% of them appeared once. The ten largest make up about 5.6% of the sample.

The germline V gene sets CDR1 to SGDLS and CDR2 to YYNGEE. The CDR3 sequence holds 16 residues, the cysteine and phenylalanine included. The retained sequence is limited to the CDR3, 48 bases, with the frame set at the first base. A distance of 15 bases separates the germline ends of V and J, which lose 4 bases and 2 bases respectively. In Seattle, one collaborating source enrolled patients while the infection was active and tracked those patients longitudinally over the course of disease. The collaborating institutions used their own protocols to collect whole blood in K2EDTA tubes. For TCRbeta analysis, collaborators shipped samples in one of three forms: frozen whole blood, isolated PBMCs, or DNA extracted from either of those sample types.

Sequenced: peripheral blood. The rearranged chain carries TRBV9 and TRBJ2-2; tentative D gene TRBD1, with 6 bases matching. This clonotype was sampled from a woman aged 50 to 60 with COVID-19, enrolled during active disease. CDR3 reads: CASSTPGTLNTGELFF. The bases are TGTGCCAGCAGCACGCCCGGGACACTTAACACCGGGGAGCTGTTTTTT. With the rest looked up from the reference TRBV9 and TRBJ2-2 genes rather than sequenced, the full variable domain is DSGVTQTPKHLITATGQRVTLRCSPRSGDLSVYWYQQSLDQGLQFLIQYYNGEERAKGNILERFSAQQFPDLHSELNLSSLELGDSALYFCASSTPGTLNTGELFFGEGSRLTVL.